The present T cell receptor (beta chain) was sequenced within a study of PD-1 blockade in classical Hodgkin lymphoma. Overall study results and limits: Newly diagnosed patients had diversity similar to the baseline diversity of complete responders. Reports described newly diagnosed patients as having lower baseline TCR diversity than healthy donors.

Libraries were prepared by immunoSEQ multiplex PCR; TCRdb keeps only in-frame clonotypes and omits some of them. The sample has under 45,000 clones, around three fifths seen once. Noted time point: cycle 4 day 1 (C4D1), after five to seven weeks of nivolumab. The patients all showed relapse after autologous stem cell transplantation, while their brentuximab vedotin exposure varied. Looked up from germline, CDR1 is SGHKS and CDR2 is YYEKEE (reference sequence). The CDR3 is 14 amino acids. V was trimmed by 4 bases and J by 7 bases, leaving 18 bases between them. With regard to this clone: Its antigen remains unidentified.

The source of this sequence is a human donor with classical Hodgkin lymphoma. The chain recombines TRBV5-5 with TRBJ2-7; D is possibly TRBD1 (8 bases). The specimen comprised peripheral blood mononuclear cells (PBMCs), sampled before the fourth cycle of nivolumab. CDR3 sequence (DNA): TGTGCCAGCAGCCGGGGGGACAGGCTTCGGGAGCAGTACTTC. This sequence encodes CASSRGDRLREQYF. The full variable domain, in which reference TRBV5-5 and TRBJ2-7 provide the parts outside the CDR3, is DAGVTQSPTHLIKTRGQQVTLRCSPISGHKSVSWYQQVLGQGPQFIFQYYEKEERGRGNFPDRFSARQFPNYSSELNVNALLLGDSALYLCASSRGDRLREQYFGPGTRLTVT.